One sample yielded the 2 T cell receptor beta chains listed below, sequenced in a study of somatic mutations in cytotoxic T cells in rheumatoid arthritis. The data were produced by immunoSEQ multiplex PCR, yet TCRdb's version contains in-frame clones alone and is incomplete. This table holds 15,000 to 20,000 clones, roughly 72% found once. Sequenced: CD8+ T cells sorted from blood. These receptors all come from a man between 60 and 75 years old in good health.

The chain recombines TRBV5-1 with TRBJ1-2; 9 bases match TRBD1. The germline gives CDR1 SGHRS, CDR2 YFSETQ. Trimming removed 4 bases from V and 6 bases from J; junction bases left unmatched: 10. The CDR3 is 15 amino acids. CDR3 DNA sequence: TGCGCCAGCAGCCTCGGGACAGGGAATCCTAATGGCTACACCTTC. Translating it yields CASSLGTGNPNGYTF.

The chain links TRBV4-1 to TRBJ1-6; 10 bases are a match to TRBD1. With 0 bases clipped from V and 11 bases from J, the junction kept 7 bases outside the gene matches. This CDR3 has 16 residues. Germline CDR1 is MGHRA and CDR2 is YSYEKL. CDR3 in amino acids: CASSQDLGQGWPPLHF. CDR3 sequence (DNA): TGCGCCAGCAGCCAAGATCTGGGACAGGGGTGGCCACCCCTCCACTTT.